The entry below gives a single TCR beta chain sequence along with its context. The source of the sample is a study of blood T cell repertoires in COVID-19. At the level of the study: Whether acute or convalescent, the COVID-19 samples came from the United States, Italy and Spain.

Original analysis: The authors estimated nucleated cell counts from reference gene primer amplification. Here immunoSEQ multiplex PCR was the method, and the copy in TCRdb shows in-frame clones only, minus some. The V and J calls and the clone size are those of that table, but D and trimming were determined from the DNA. The table includes around 94,000 clones, 85% detected once. There are 13 residues in the CDR3. Trimming stripped 5 bases from V and 0 bases from J, with 6 bases between. Germline CDR1 and CDR2: LNHDA and SQIVND (reference sequence). The sequenced sample consisted of peripheral blood. The J gene is TRBJ2-3, the V gene TRBV19; D is undetermined. The source is a man aged 50-60 years with acute or convalescent COVID-19. In DNA form, the CDR3 reads TGTGCCAGTAGTCCAGCGAGCACAGATACGCAGTATTTT. This translates into CASSPASTDTQYF. Filled out from reference TRBV19 and TRBJ2-3, the complete variable domain reads DGGITQSPKYLFRKEGQNVTLSCEQNLNHDAMYWYRQDPGQGLRLIYYSQIVNDFQKGDIAEGYSVSREKKESFPLTVTSAQKNPTAFYLCASSPASTDTQYFGPGTRLTVL.